This is a list of T cell receptor beta chains from one sample in a study of blood T cell repertoires in COVID-19. Generated by immunoSEQ multiplex PCR, the TCRdb table keeps only in-frame clones and is missing some. The data contain under 250,000 clones, 88% of them singletons. Material: PBMCs or T cells enriched from blood (not recorded which). All receptors come from a woman between 35 and 50 years old who had been exposed to COVID-19. The CDR3 runs from the conserved cysteine through the conserved F or W. D genes are given only for firm matches. Clone sizes are given selectively: once, few, many, or a class where the clone is expanded.

TRBV21-1	.	TRBJ2-3	.	TGTGCCAGCATCCCCTACCTGCGCTTCACAGATACGCAGTATTTT	CASIPYLRFTDTQYF
TRBV27	once	TRBJ1-2	.	TGTGCCAGCAGTTTAAAGGGAGACTATGGCTACACCTTC	CASSLKGDYGYTF
TRBV18	.	TRBJ1-1	.	TGTGCCAGCTCACAAGACTTTAACACTGAAGCTTTCTTT	CASSQDFNTEAFF
TRBV15	.	TRBJ2-3	TRBD1	TGTGCCACCAGCGGCCGGGACAGGGGGCGGTTAGCGGGCCACTCTAGCACAGATACGCAGTATTTT	CATSGRDRGRLAGHSSTDTQYF
TRBV3-1/TRBV3-2	.	TRBJ1-3	.	TGTGCCAGCAGCCAAGGAGGCCGAAGAAACACCATATATTTT	CASSQGGRRNTIYF
TRBV19	.	TRBJ1-6	TRBD1	TGTGCCAGTAGCAGCTCGACGGGACAGGGGAATTCACCCCTCCACTTT	CASSSSTGQGNSPLHF
TRBV4-3	.	TRBJ1-4	.	TGCGCCAGCAGCCAAGTAAGCTCCGAGCATGAAAAACTGTTTTTT	CASSQVSSEHEKLFF
TRBV12-3/TRBV12-4	.	TRBJ1-2	.	TGTGCCAGCAGCCCCGACAGCTTCTATGGCTACACCTTC	CASSPDSFYGYTF
TRBV6-6	.	TRBJ2-1	.	TGTGCCAGCAGTCATCGGAGCCGGGGAAACTCCTACAATGAGCAGTTCTTC	CASSHRSRGNSYNEQFF
TRBV24-1	few	TRBJ2-1	TRBD2	TGTGCCACCAGTTCCTTAGGGGCGGGGGATTACAATGAGCAGTTCTTC	CATSSLGAGDYNEQFF
TRBV11-2	.	TRBJ1-2	TRBD1	TGTGCCAGCAGCTTATCCAACAGGGGCACCTATGGCTACACCTTC	CASSLSNRGTYGYTF
TRBV6-2/TRBV6-3	many	TRBJ2-1	.	TGTGCCAGCAGTTACTCGAGGGGGTTTGATGAGCAGTTCTTC	CASSYSRGFDEQFF
TRBV11-2	.	TRBJ2-1	TRBD1	TGTGCCAGCCTTAGGACAGGGGCAGGCAATGAGCAGTTCTTC	CASLRTGAGNEQFF
TRBV4-3	.	TRBJ2-3	.	TGCGCCAGCAGCCAAAGGCGGGGTTTCACAGATACGCAGTATTTT	CASSQRRGFTDTQYF
TRBV3-1/TRBV3-2	once	TRBJ1-2	.	TGTGCCAGCAGCCAAGATGGGAGTTTCGGCTACACCTTC	CASSQDGSFGYTF
TRBV5-1	once	TRBJ1-6	.	TGCGCCAGCAGCAAGGACTCAGATTCACCCCTCCACTTT	CASSKDSDSPLHF
TRBV6-5	.	TRBJ2-7	.	TGTGCCAGCAGTTACCTAGAGAGCTACGAGCAGTACTTC	CASSYLESYEQYF
TRBV18	.	TRBJ2-2	.	TGTGCCAGCTCACAGGCAGGGTCGGACACCGGGGAGCTGTTTTTT	CASSQAGSDTGELFF
TRBV11-3	.	TRBJ1-1	.	TGTGCCAGCAGCTCTGACAGTGAAGCTTTCTTT	CASSSDSEAFF
TRBV11-2	.	TRBJ1-3	.	TGTGCCAGCAGCGCGGGCTTCGGAAACACCATATATTTT	CASSAGFGNTIYF
TRBV27	.	TRBJ1-2	TRBD1	TGTGCCAGCAGCAAGGGACAGTATGGCTACACCTTC	CASSKGQYGYTF
TRBV11-3	few	TRBJ1-1	.	TGTGCCAGCAGCCGCCCGCAGGACACTGAAGCTTTCTTT	CASSRPQDTEAFF
TRBV19	.	TRBJ1-1	.	TGTGCCAGTAGTCCCGGTAGGGGGTTTGAAGCTTTCTTT	CASSPGRGFEAFF
TRBV6-5	.	TRBJ2-2	.	TGTGCCAGCCGAAAGGACTCATACACCGGGGAGCTGTTTTTT	CASRKDSYTGELFF
TRBV28	.	TRBJ2-5	TRBD2	TGTGCCAGCAGTTTATTCTATACTAGCGGGGGTGAGACCCAGTACTTC	CASSLFYTSGGETQYF
TRBV27	.	TRBJ1-1	.	TGTGCCAGCAGTCTCACTTACCGGGACACGGCTTTCTTT	CASSLTYRDTAFF
TRBV27	.	TRBJ1-6	.	TGTGCCAGCAGTTACTCGACGCGGTCTTCTAATTCACCCCTCCACTTT	CASSYSTRSSNSPLHF
TRBV4-2	.	TRBJ2-7	TRBD1	TGTGCCAGCAGCCCCGTCAGCGGACAGGCGAACTACGAGCAGTACTTC	CASSPVSGQANYEQYF
TRBV10-3	.	TRBJ1-5	.	TGTGCCATCAGTGATTCGGGCAGGGACAATCAGCCCCAGCATTTT	CAISDSGRDNQPQHF
TRBV27	.	TRBJ2-7	TRBD1	TGTGCCAGCAGTTCCCACAGGGGGCAGGGATACGAGCAGTACTTC	CASSSHRGQGYEQYF
TRBV6-1	.	TRBJ2-3	TRBD2	TGTGCCAGCAGTGTGTTCGTAGCGGGGGTTGACACAGATACGCAGTATTTT	CASSVFVAGVDTDTQYF
TRBV5-6	.	TRBJ1-2	TRBD1	TGTGCCAGCAGCCGCCCGGGACAGCTATATGGCTACACCTTC	CASSRPGQLYGYTF
TRBV19	.	TRBJ1-6	.	TGTGCCAGTAGTCCCGAGGGTCAGCAGAATTCACCCCTCCACTTT	CASSPEGQQNSPLHF
TRBV7-9	once	TRBJ1-5	.	TGTGCCAGCAGCCTAGGAACTTCCAATCAGCCCCAGCATTTT	CASSLGTSNQPQHF
TRBV3-1/TRBV3-2	.	TRBJ1-3	TRBD1	TGTGCCAGCAGCCAACAGACAGGGTCCACTGGAAACACCATATATTTT	CASSQQTGSTGNTIYF
TRBV18	.	TRBJ1-2	.	TGTGCCAGCTCACCAGAGGACAGACGGGGCTACACCTTC	CASSPEDRRGYTF
TRBV9	.	TRBJ2-1	TRBD2	TGTGCCAGCAGCGGCGGGACTAGCGGGAGACTGGACTACAATGAGCAGTTCTTC	CASSGGTSGRLDYNEQFF
TRBV7-6	.	TRBJ2-3	TRBD1	TGTGCCAGCAGCTTAACTGGACAGGGTGCAAGTTTTACGCAGTATTTT	CASSLTGQGASFTQYF
TRBV6-2/TRBV6-3	.	TRBJ1-5	.	TGTGCCAGCAGTTCCCAGTCCAATCAGCCCCAGCATTTT	CASSSQSNQPQHF
TRBV7-2	.	TRBJ1-2	.	TGTGCCAGCAGCTTATTGGGGGGGCCAGGATCTAACTATGGCTACACCTTC	CASSLLGGPGSNYGYTF
TRBV11-3	.	TRBJ1-1	.	TGTGCCAGCAGCCTGAACAGGGTCACTGAAGCTTTCTTT	CASSLNRVTEAFF
TRBV6-2/TRBV6-3	.	TRBJ1-1	.	TGTGCCAGCAGTTATGTGGGGCAGACTGAAGCTTTCTTT	CASSYVGQTEAFF
TRBV7-2	.	TRBJ1-2	.	TGTGCCAGCAGCGCACAATCCGGACGGACAAACTATGGCTACACCTTC	CASSAQSGRTNYGYTF
TRBV7-3	.	TRBJ2-1	TRBD1	TGTGCCAGCAGCTTAACATCTCACGACCCCGGACAGGGCTCCTACAATGAGCAGTTCTTC	CASSLTSHDPGQGSYNEQFF
TRBV7-2	.	TRBJ2-7	TRBD1	TGTGCCAGCAGCCGGGACAGGAGCTCCTACGAGCAGTACTTC	CASSRDRSSYEQYF
TRBV9	.	TRBJ2-2	.	TGTGCCAGCAGCGTAGGCTACGGGGTCGCCGGGGAGCTGTTTTTT	CASSVGYGVAGELFF
TRBV28	.	TRBJ1-5	.	TGTGCCAGCAGTTCTAGGACAGGCAATCAGCCCCAGCATTTT	CASSSRTGNQPQHF
TRBV5-1	.	TRBJ2-3	TRBD1	TGTGCCAGCAGAACAGGGGGCCAAGATACGCAGTATTTT	CASRTGGQDTQYF
TRBV6-5	.	TRBJ2-4	TRBD2	TGTGCCAGCAGGACTAGCGGGAGACTAAACATTCAGTACTTC	CASRTSGRLNIQYF
TRBV6-2/TRBV6-3	.	TRBJ2-1	TRBD2	TGTGCCAGCAGCGCAGCGGGAGCCCTAAGCTCCTACAATGAGCAGTTCTTC	CASSAAGALSSYNEQFF
TRBV7-2	.	TRBJ2-1	TRBD2	TGTGCCAGCAGCTTAGCGCAGGGACTAGTGGAGTTCTTC	CASSLAQGLVEFF
TRBV6-5	.	TRBJ2-6	.	TGTGCCAGCAACCAACAAGGGGCCAACGTCCTGACTTTC	CASNQQGANVLTF
TRBV19	once	TRBJ1-5	.	TGTGCCAGTAGACCAGTTCAGGGGAATCAGCCCCAGCATTTT	CASRPVQGNQPQHF